This T cell receptor beta chain comes out of a study of radiotherapy plus CTLA-4 blockade in lung cancer. As for the study in general: Of all patients, 15% to 20% responded objectively and about 30% showed disease control. Study conclusions and caveats: Clones of tumor-derived TCRs expanded in blood after radiotherapy plus ipilimumab.

A word on this clone: Its cognate antigen is unknown.

Profiled with immunoSEQ multiplex PCR; TCRdb holds only in-frame clones, not every one. Here the sample spans 40,000 to 55,000 clones, roughly three quarters being singletons. The CDR3 is 13 residues long. V was cut by 3 bases and J by 2 bases, with 7 bases left in between. Germline lookup yields CDR1 LNHDA and CDR2 SQIVND (reference sequence). The chain uses TRBV19 and TRBJ1-1; no clear D. This TCR was recovered from a human donor with non-small cell lung cancer whose response to radiotherapy plus ipilimumab could not be evaluated. The source was peripheral blood, collected from a patient treated with radiotherapy plus ipilimumab. DNA for the CDR3: TGTGCCAGTAGTATGAGGCATAACACTGAAGCTTTCTTT. Residues: CASSMRHNTEAFF.